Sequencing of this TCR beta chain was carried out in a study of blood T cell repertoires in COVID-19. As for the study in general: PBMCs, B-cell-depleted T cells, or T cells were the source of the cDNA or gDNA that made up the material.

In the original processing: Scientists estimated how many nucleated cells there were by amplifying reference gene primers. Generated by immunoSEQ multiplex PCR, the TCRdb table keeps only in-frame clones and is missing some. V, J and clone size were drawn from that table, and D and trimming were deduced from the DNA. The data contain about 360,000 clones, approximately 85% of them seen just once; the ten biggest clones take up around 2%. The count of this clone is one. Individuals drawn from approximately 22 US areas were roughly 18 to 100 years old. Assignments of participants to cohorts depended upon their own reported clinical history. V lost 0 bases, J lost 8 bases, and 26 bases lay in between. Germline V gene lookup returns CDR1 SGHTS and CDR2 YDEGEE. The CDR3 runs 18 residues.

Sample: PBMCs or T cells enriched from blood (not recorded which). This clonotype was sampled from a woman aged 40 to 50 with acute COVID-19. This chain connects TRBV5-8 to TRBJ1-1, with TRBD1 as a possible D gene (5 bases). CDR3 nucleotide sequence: TGTGCCAGCAGCTTGGTTGGTCTCGCCAGGGTGGGTTCTTTGGAAGCTTTCTTT. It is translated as CASSLVGLARVGSLEAFF.